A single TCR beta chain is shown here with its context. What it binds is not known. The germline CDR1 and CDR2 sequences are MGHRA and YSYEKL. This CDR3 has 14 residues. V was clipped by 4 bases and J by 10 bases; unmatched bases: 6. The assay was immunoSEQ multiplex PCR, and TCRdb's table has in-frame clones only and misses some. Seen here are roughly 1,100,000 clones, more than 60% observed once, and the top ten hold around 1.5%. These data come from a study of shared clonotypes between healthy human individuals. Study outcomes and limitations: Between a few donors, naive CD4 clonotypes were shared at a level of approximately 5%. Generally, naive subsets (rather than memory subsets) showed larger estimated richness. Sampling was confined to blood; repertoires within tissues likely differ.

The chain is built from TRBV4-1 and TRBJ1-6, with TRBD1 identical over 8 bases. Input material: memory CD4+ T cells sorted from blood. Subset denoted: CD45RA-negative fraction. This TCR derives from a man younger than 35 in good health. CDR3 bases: TGCGCCAGCAGCCCTGGACAGGGTTACTCACCCCTCCACTTT. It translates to CASSPGQGYSPLHF.